This T cell receptor beta chain appears in the sequencing data of a study of T cells in Graves' hyperthyroidism and ophthalmopathy. Amplification of TCR beta CDR3 regions used RNA as the template. TCR CDR3 underwent first-round RT-PCR with the HTBI primer set. TCRdb passed the multiplex PCR reads through MiXCR, listing each CDR3 protein once. The repertoire holds fewer than 700,000 distinct CDR3 sequences, with 15% to 20% as singletons. This clonotype occurred many times. V trimming: 4 bases; J trimming: 9 bases; junction bases outside the gene matches: 4. CDR3 size: 14 residues. The sequencing sample was made of blood. This sequence originates from a woman aged 30 to 39 with Graves' hyperthyroidism. The chain combines TRBV12-3 or TRBV12-4 with TRBJ2-7, with 15 nucleotides matching TRBD2. The CDR3 loop is CASSWGLAGGGQYF. DNA of the CDR3: TGTGCCAGCAGTTGGGGACTAGCGGGAGGAGGGCAGTACTTC.